What follows are 3 T cell receptor beta chains derived from one specimen sequenced in a study of T cell responses to AZD1222 COVID-19 vaccine. Assay: immunoSEQ multiplex PCR; the TCRdb copy retains only in-frame clones and omits some. Among under 150,000 clones listed, 84% were seen once. The source was peripheral blood, collected 28 days after the second AZD1222 dose. All receptors derive from an adult who received the AZD1222 COVID-19 vaccine.

V gene TRBV7-3 combines with J gene TRBJ2-3; possible D gene TRBD2, 6 bases. V lost 2 bases and J 0 bases, leaving 12 bases between the germline ends. The CDR3 runs to 16 residues. Germline values: CDR1 SGHTA, CDR2 FQGTGA. Written as DNA, the CDR3 is TGTGCCAGCAGCTTAGGACCGGGACTCAGCACAGATACGCAGTATTTT. It encodes CASSLGPGLSTDTQYF.

The chain carries TRBV7-2 and TRBJ1-2; the D is unclear. The CDR3 runs to 16 residues. V dropped 5 bases and J dropped 0 bases, with 16 bases sitting between them. Germline CDR1 is SGHTA and CDR2 is FQGNSA. In DNA form, the CDR3 reads TGTGCCAGCAGCCCCGTAGGGAGTAGCCCTAACTATGGCTACACCTTC. Encoded protein: CASSPVGSSPNYGYTF. Drawing the rest from reference TRBV7-2 and TRBJ1-2, the complete variable domain is GAGVSQSPSNKVTEKGKDVELRCDPISGHTALYWYRQSLGQGLEFLIYFQGNSAPDKSGLPSDRFSAERTGGSVSTLTIQRTQQEDSAVYLCASSPVGSSPNYGYTFGSGTRLTVV.

The chain employs TRBV2 and TRBJ1-5; D perhaps matches TRBD1 (5 bases). The CDR3 consists of 13 residues. Germline V gene data show CDR1 as SNHLY and CDR2 as FYNNEI. V was shortened by 4 bases and J by 6 bases, with 10 bases between the two germline ends. The CDR3: CASSGDGSQPQHF. The CDR3 DNA sequence: TGTGCCAGCAGTGGGGACGGGAGTCAGCCCCAGCATTTT.